A selection of T cell receptor beta chains follows, all from one sample in a study of T cells in Graves' hyperthyroidism and ophthalmopathy. TCRdb re-called the multiplex PCR reads through MiXCR, storing one row per CDR3 protein. Found here are about 380,000 distinct CDR3 sequences, approximately 17% of them singletons; the top ten hold less than 45%. Sequences were obtained from blood. All receptors come from a man between 18 and 35 years old with Graves' ophthalmopathy. The CDR3 runs from the conserved cysteine through the conserved F or W. Fields, in order: J gene, D gene, V gene, clone size, CDR3 DNA, CDR3 protein. A D gene is named only where the DNA matches it firmly. Size values are once, few and many counts, or a class for expanded clones, and some rows have none.

>TRBJ2-2|TRBD1|TRBV3-1|few
TGTGCCAGCAGCTACTTGAGTCGACAGAGGACAGGGGGGACCGGGGAGCTGTTTTTT
CASSYLSRQRTGGTGELFF
>TRBJ1-2|.|TRBV15|few
TGTGCCACCAGCAGAGATCTTCCTTATGGCTACACCTTC
CATSRDLPYGYTF
>TRBJ2-6|.|TRBV9|.
TGTGCCAGCAGCGTAGTCTCTGGGGCCAACGTCCTGACTTTC
CASSVVSGANVLTF
>TRBJ1-2|.|TRBV3-1|many
TGTGCCAGCAGCCAGAGAGACATCTCGGGCTACACCTTC
CASSQRDISGYTF
>TRBJ1-4|.|TRBV6-2/TRBV6-3|many
TGTGCCAGCAGTTACTCCCGCAGGGGTCCTAATGAAAAACTGTTTTTT
CASSYSRRGPNEKLFF
>TRBJ2-7|.|TRBV4-1|.
TGCGCCAGCAGCCAAGAACTTTACGGGACCTACGAGCAGTACTTC
CASSQELYGTYEQYF
>TRBJ2-3|.|TRBV29-1|few
TGCAGCGTTACCGGGACAACGGCAGGTACGCAGTATTTT
CSVTGTTAGTQYF
>TRBJ1-2|.|TRBV27|many
TGTGCCAGCAGCCTCGCCAGGGGAACCTATGGCTACACCTTC
CASSLARGTYGYTF
>TRBJ1-2|TRBD1|TRBV5-6|.
TGTGCCAGCAGCTGGGACAGGGGTGACTATGGCTACACCTTC
CASSWDRGDYGYTF
>TRBJ1-1|.|TRBV5-1|many
TGCGCCTCAAGGGCCGCCGGAAGGACTGAAGCTTTCTTT
CASRAAGRTEAFF
>TRBJ2-3|.|TRBV20-1|many
TGCAGTGCTAATCACGAAACAGATACGCAGTATTTT
CSANHETDTQYF
>TRBJ1-3|.|TRBV9|.
TGTGCCAGCAGCGTAGCAGGTTCTGGAAACACCATATATTTT
CASSVAGSGNTIYF
>TRBJ1-3|.|TRBV5-1|.
TGCGCCAGCAGCTCGGGACCTGGAAACACCATATATTTT
CASSSGPGNTIYF
>TRBJ1-4|TRBD1|TRBV7-9|many
TGTGCCAGCAGCAACAGCCCGGACAGGGGGAATGAAAAACTGTTTTTT
CASSNSPDRGNEKLFF
>TRBJ2-1|TRBD1|TRBV20-1|.
TGCAGTGCTAGAGGCAGGGGGCGAGTGAATGAGCAGTTCTTC
CSARGRGRVNEQFF
>TRBJ2-1|.|TRBV2|many
TGTGCCAGCAGCGAAGCAGCTAGCTACAATGAGCAGTTCTTC
CASSEAASYNEQFF
>TRBJ2-3|TRBD2|TRBV5-1|many
TGCGCCAGCAACGGGGGGGCAAGCACAGATACGCAGTATTTT
CASNGGASTDTQYF
>TRBJ2-7|.|TRBV20-1|few
TGCAGTGTTAGTTCCCCCTGGGGGTCGCTATCCGAGCAGTACTTC
CSVSSPWGSLSEQYF
>TRBJ1-1|.|TRBV20-1|many
TGCAGTGCTAGAGGACTGTGGGACACTGAAGCTTTCTTT
CSARGLWDTEAFF
>TRBJ1-1|TRBD1|TRBV7-9|many
TGTGCCAGCAGCCAATATCTCCGTGGGACAGGGGGGAACACTGAAGCTTTCTTT
CASSQYLRGTGGNTEAFF
>TRBJ1-1|.|TRBV29-1|.
TGCAGTTTTTCATGGCAGCCAAACACTGAAGCTTTCTTT
CSFSWQPNTEAFF
>TRBJ2-7|.|TRBV25-1|.
TGTGCCAGCCGTGCCGGGGGGCACTACGAGCAGTACTTC
CASRAGGHYEQYF
>TRBJ2-7|TRBD1|TRBV27|few
TGTGCCAGCAGTAGACAGGGTTCAACCTACGAGCAGTACTTC
CASSRQGSTYEQYF
>TRBJ2-7|.|TRBV18|many
TGTGCCAGCTCACCGGCCATTCGGGGAACGACCGTTTACGAGCAGTACTTC
CASSPAIRGTTVYEQYF
>TRBJ2-3|.|TRBV11-2|many
TGTGCCAGCAGCTTGCTTTTCGGGGCAGATACGCAGTATTTT
CASSLLFGADTQYF
>TRBJ2-1|.|TRBV13|few
TGTGCCAGCAGCCCAGGGGTGAATGAGCAGTTCTTC
CASSPGVNEQFF